This TCR beta chain derives from a study of shared clonotypes between healthy human individuals. Study in general: The people who gave samples were a couple of women and a few men aged 18 to 49.

V was clipped by 2 bases and J by 2 bases; unmatched bases: 2. The CDR3 is made up of 14 amino acids. Germline V gene lookup returns CDR1 KGHSH and CDR2 LQKENI. This clone appeared once. The repertoire was sequenced with immunoSEQ multiplex PCR; TCRdb's copy has only in-frame clones and lacks some. The table has approximately 620,000 clones, 97% seen once; the top ten hold about 0.06%. Donors, healthy HIV-negative adults, lacked recent acute infections or vaccinations. The sequenced sample was naive CD4+ T cells sorted from blood. Subset specified: CD45RA+ positively selected. The TCR sequence derives from a woman between 25 and 40 years old in good health. V gene TRBV18 combines with J gene TRBJ2-7; 8 bases fit TRBD1. The CDR3 is CASSPATGAYEQYF. CDR3 nucleotide sequence: TGTGCCAGCTCACCAGCGACAGGGGCCTACGAGCAGTACTTC.